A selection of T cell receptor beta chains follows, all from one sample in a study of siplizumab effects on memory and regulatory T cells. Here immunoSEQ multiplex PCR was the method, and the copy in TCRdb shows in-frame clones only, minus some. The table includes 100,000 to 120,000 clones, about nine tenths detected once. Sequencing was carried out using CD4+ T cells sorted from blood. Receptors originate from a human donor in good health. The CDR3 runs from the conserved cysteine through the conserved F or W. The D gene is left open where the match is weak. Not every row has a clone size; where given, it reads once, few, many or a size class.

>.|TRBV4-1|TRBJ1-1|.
TGCGCCAGCAGCCAAAAGGGTGGGCGGGGGAACACTGAAGCTTTCTTT
CASSQKGGRGNTEAFF
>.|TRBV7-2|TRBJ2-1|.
TGTGCCAGCAGCTCCCCAGCGCCGTACAATGAGCAGTTCTTC
CASSSPAPYNEQFF
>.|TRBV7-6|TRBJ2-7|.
TGTGCCAGCAGCTTAGATTGGACAGAACGCGAGCAGTACTTC
CASSLDWTEREQYF
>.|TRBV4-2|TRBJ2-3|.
TGTGCCAGCAGCTTAGAATACACAGATACGCAGTATTTT
CASSLEYTDTQYF
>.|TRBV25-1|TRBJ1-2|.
TGTGCCAGCAGTGAAGGGAGGCGACCAGGAACGCACTATGGCTACACCTTC
CASSEGRRPGTHYGYTF
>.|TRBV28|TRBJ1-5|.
TGTGCCAGCAGTTTACCAACTTATAGCAATCAGCCCCAGCATTTT
CASSLPTYSNQPQHF
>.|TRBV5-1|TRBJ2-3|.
TGCGCCAGCAGCTTGACCACAGATACGCAGTATTTT
CASSLTTDTQYF
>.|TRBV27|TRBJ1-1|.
TGTGCCAGCAGTAGTCAGGGATCCACTGAAGCTTTCTTT
CASSSQGSTEAFF
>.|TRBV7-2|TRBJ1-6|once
TGTGCCAGCAGCGTCCTTAATTCACCCCTCCACTTT
CASSVLNSPLHF
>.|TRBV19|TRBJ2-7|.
TGTGCCAGTAGTATGTCCTGGGGTCCCTACGAGCAGTACTTC
CASSMSWGPYEQYF
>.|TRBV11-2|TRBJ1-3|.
TGTGCCAGCAGCTCCAGCGTTCTCTCTGGAAACACCATATATTTT
CASSSSVLSGNTIYF
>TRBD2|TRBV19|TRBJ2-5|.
TGTGCCAGTAGTATTTCCAGCGGGGGTCCTCAAGAGACCCAGTACTTC
CASSISSGGPQETQYF
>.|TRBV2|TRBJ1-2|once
TGTGCCAGCAGTTCCGTGGGGTATGGCTACACCTTC
CASSSVGYGYTF
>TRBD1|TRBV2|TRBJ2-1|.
TGTGCCAGCAGGTATATCCGGGACAGGGAAGCGGAGCAGTTCTTC
CASRYIRDREAEQFF
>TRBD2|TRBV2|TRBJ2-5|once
TGTGCCAGCCGAGGGACTAGCGGGAGACAGACCCAGTACTTC
CASRGTSGRQTQYF
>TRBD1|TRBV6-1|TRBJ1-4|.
TGTGCCGGACACGGGACAGAAAATGAAAAACTGTTTTTT
CAGHGTENEKLFF
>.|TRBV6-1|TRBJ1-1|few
TGTGCCAGCACTCGAATGGACACTGAAGCTTTCTTT
CASTRMDTEAFF
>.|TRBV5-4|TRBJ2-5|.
TGTGCCAGCAGTATTGCTCAGGGTGCGAGGGAAGAGACCCAGTACTTC
CASSIAQGAREETQYF
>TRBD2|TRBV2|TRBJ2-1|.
TGTGCCAGCAGTGAAAGAGGACTAGTCGTCCAGTTCTTC
CASSERGLVVQFF
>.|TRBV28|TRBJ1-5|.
TGTGCCAGCATTTGGCGGGTGGATCAGCCCCAGCATTTT
CASIWRVDQPQHF
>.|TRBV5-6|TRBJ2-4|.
TGTGCCAGCAGTGCCTTAGCCAAAAACATTCAGTACTTC
CASSALAKNIQYF
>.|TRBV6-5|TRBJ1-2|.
TGTGCCAGCAGTGACGGGGCGGGGAACTATGGCTACACCTTC
CASSDGAGNYGYTF
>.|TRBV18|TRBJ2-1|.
TGTGCCAGCTCACCACCGAGGGGCGTTAGGTACAATGAGCAGTTCTTC
CASSPPRGVRYNEQFF
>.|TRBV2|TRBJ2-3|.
TGTGCCAGCAGAGGGGACCCGGATACGCAGTATTTT
CASRGDPDTQYF
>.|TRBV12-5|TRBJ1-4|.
TGTGCTAGTGGTTTGGGGGTTACTAATGAAAAACTGTTTTTT
CASGLGVTNEKLFF
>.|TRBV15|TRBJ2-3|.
TGTGCCACCAGCAGTGGTCGAAGCTCTAGCACAGATACGCAGTATTTT
CATSSGRSSSTDTQYF
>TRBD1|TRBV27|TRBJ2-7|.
TGTGCCAGCAGTGGTCCGGGACAGTCCTACGAGCAGTACTTC
CASSGPGQSYEQYF
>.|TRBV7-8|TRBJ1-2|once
TGTGCCAGCAGCTTGGGGCCAGACGGCTGGGGCTACACCTTC
CASSLGPDGWGYTF
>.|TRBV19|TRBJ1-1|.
TGTGCCAGTAGTATTGGGGTCGCTGAAGCTTTCTTT
CASSIGVAEAFF
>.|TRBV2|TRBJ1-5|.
TGTGCCAGCAGTTTTAATCCGGGGCCGGCCCAGCATTTT
CASSFNPGPAQHF
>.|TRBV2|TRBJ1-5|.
TGTGCCAGCAGTGGGGGGTTGCCCCAGCATTTT
CASSGGLPQHF
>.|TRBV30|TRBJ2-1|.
TGTGCCTGGAGGAAGCAGCCCGACAGGCTGTTCTTC
CAWRKQPDRLFF
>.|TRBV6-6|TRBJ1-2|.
TGTGCCAGCAGTCGGACAGTCGGCTACACCTTC
CASSRTVGYTF
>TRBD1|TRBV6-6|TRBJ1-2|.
TGTGCCAGCAGTTACCGGGACAGATTTAACTATGGCTACACCTTC
CASSYRDRFNYGYTF
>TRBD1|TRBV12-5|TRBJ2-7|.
TGTGCTAGTGGGGTGACAGGGGCCTACGAGCAGTACTTC
CASGVTGAYEQYF
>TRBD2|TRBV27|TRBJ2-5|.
TGTGCCAGCAGTTTATTGGCTAGCGGAGAAGAGACCCAGTACTTC
CASSLLASGEETQYF
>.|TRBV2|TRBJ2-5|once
TGTGCCAGCAGTGGCGGGACAGCCCAAGAGACCCAGTACTTC
CASSGGTAQETQYF
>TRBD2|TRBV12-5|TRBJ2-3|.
TGTGCTAGTGGTTTGGGGACTAGCGGGGGAGATACGCAGTATTTT
CASGLGTSGGDTQYF
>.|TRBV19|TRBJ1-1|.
TGTGCCAGTAGTATCCTTCCGAACACTGAAGCTTTCTTT
CASSILPNTEAFF
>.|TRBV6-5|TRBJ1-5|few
TGTGCCAGCAGGTCATTTGGGGTGGATCAGCCCCAGCATTTT
CASRSFGVDQPQHF
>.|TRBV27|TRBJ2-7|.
TGTGCCAGCAGTCCCGGACAGTATGCCTACGAGCAGTACTTC
CASSPGQYAYEQYF
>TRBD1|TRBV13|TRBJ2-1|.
TGTGCCAGCAGCTTAGACGCCGGGACAGGGACGTACAATGAGCAGTTCTTC
CASSLDAGTGTYNEQFF
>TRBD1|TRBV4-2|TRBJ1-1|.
TGTGCCAGCAGCCAAGGACAGGGGGTAGGAGCTGAAGCTTTCTTT
CASSQGQGVGAEAFF
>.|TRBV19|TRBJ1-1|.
TGTGCCAGTAGTATCTCCAGGGCGAACACTGAAGCTTTCTTT
CASSISRANTEAFF
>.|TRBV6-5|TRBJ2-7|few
TGTGCCAGCACCCCCGACCTGTACCCCTACGAGCAGTACTTC
CASTPDLYPYEQYF
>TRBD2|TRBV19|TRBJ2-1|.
TGTGCCAGTAGTATGGGGGGGACTAGCGGTCACAATGAGCAGTTCTTC
CASSMGGTSGHNEQFF
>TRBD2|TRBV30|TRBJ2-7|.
TGTGCCCTAGAGCGGGGGACGGGCGAGCAGTACTTC
CALERGTGEQYF
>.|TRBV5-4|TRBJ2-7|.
TGTGCCAGCAGCTCCCAGGGGGGGGACTACGAGCAGTACTTC
CASSSQGGDYEQYF
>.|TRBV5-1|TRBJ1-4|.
TGCGCCAGCAGCGTTGGACGGGCCTCTAATGAAAAACTGTTTTTT
CASSVGRASNEKLFF
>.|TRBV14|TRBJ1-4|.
TGTGCCAGCAGCCAGGGTGGGGCTCTGGCTAATGAAAAACTGTTTTTT
CASSQGGALANEKLFF
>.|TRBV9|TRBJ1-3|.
TGTGCCAGCAGCGCAGGGGACACCATATATTTT
CASSAGDTIYF
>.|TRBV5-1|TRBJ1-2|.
TGCGCCAGCAGCCACAGGGAGGAGGGTGGCTACACCTTC
CASSHREEGGYTF